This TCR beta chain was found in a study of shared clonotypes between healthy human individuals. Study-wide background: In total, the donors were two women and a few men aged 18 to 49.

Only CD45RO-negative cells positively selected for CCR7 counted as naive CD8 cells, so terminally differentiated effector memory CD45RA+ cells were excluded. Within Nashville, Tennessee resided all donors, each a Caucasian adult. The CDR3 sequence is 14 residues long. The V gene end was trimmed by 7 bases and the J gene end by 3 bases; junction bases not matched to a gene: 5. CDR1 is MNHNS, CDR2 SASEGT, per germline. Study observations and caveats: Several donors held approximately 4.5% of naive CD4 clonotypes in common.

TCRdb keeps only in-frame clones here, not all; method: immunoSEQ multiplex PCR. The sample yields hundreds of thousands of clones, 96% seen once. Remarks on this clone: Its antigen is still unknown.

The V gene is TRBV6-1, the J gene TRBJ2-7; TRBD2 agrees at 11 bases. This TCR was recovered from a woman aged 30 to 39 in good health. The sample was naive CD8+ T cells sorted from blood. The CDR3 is CASIGTSGLYEQYF. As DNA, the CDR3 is TGTGCCAGCATCGGGACTAGCGGTCTCTACGAGCAGTACTTC.